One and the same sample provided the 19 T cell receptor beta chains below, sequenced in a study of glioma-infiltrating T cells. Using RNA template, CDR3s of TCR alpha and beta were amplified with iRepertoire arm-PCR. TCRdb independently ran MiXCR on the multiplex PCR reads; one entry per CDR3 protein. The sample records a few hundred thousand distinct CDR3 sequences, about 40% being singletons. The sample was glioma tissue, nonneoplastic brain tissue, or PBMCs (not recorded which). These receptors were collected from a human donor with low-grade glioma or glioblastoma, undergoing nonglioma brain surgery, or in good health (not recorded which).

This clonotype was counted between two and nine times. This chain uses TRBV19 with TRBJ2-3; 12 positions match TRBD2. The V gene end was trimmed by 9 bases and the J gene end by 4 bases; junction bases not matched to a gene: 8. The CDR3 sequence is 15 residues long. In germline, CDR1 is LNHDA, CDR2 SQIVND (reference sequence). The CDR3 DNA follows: TGTGCCAGCGCCAGACTAGCGGGAGACGCAGATACGCAGTATTTT. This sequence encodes CASARLAGDADTQYF.

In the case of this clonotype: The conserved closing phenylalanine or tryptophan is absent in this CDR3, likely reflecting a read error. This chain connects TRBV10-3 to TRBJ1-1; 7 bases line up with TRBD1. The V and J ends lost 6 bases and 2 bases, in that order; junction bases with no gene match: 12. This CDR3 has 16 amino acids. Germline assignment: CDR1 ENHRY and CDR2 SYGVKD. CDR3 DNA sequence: TGTGCCATCAGAGTTGGCCGGGACAGACCAAACACTGAAGCTTTCCTT. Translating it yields CAIRVGRDRPNTEAFL.

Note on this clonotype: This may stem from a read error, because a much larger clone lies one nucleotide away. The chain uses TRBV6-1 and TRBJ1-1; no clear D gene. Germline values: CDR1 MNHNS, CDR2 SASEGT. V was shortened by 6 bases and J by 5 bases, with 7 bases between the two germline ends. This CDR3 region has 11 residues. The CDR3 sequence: CASSAKTEAFF. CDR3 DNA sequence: TGTGCCAGCAGCGCCAAGACTGAAGCTTTCTTT.

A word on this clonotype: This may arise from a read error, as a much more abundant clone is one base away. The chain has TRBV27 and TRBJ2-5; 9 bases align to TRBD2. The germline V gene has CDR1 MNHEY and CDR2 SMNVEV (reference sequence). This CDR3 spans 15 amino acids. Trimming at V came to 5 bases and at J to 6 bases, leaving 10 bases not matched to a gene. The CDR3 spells CASSLGNSGSQTQYF. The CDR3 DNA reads TGTGCCAGCAGTCTAGGGAATAGCGGGAGCCAGACCCAGTACTTC.

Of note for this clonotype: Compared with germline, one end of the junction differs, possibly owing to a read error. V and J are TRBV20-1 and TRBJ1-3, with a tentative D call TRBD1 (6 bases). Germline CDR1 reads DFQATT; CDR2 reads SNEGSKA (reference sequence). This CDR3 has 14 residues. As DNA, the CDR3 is TGCAGTGCTAGGGACAGCTTCTCTGGAAAGACCATATATTTT. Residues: CSARDSFSGKTIYF.

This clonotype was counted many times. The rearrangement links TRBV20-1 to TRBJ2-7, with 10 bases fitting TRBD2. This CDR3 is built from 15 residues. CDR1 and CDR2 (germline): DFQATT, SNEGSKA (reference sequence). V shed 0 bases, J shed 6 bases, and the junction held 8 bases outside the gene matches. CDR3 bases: TGCAGTGCTAGAGAAAGAGCGGGAGGGCCGCGCGAGCAGTACTTC. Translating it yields CSARERAGGPREQYF.

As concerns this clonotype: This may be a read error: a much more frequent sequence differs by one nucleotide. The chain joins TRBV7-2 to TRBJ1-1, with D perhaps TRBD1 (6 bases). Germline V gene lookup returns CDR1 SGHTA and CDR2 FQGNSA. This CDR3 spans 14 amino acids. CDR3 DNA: TGTGCCCGCAGCTTAGGGGGGGGTTACACTGAAGCTTTCTTT. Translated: CARSLGGGYTEAFF.

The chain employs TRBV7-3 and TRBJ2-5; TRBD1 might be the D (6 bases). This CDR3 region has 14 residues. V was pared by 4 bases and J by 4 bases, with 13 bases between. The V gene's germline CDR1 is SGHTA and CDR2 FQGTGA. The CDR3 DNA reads TGTGCCAGCAGCTCCCGGGGCAGGGGAGAGACCCAGTACTTC. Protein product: CASSSRGRGETQYF.

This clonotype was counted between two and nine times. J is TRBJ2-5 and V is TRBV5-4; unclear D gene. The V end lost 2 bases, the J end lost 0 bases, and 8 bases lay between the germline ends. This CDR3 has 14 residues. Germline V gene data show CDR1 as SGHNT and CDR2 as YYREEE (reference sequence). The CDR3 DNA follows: TGTGCCAGCAGCTTTAAAGTCCACCAAGAGACCCAGTACTTC. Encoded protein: CASSFKVHQETQYF.

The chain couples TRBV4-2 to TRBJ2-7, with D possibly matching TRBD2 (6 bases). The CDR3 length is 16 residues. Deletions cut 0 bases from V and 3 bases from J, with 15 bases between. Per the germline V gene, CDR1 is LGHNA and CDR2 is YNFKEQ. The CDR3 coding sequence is TGTGCCAGCAGCCAAGAATGGGATGGGGGAGGCTACGAGCAGTACTTC. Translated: CASSQEWDGGGYEQYF.

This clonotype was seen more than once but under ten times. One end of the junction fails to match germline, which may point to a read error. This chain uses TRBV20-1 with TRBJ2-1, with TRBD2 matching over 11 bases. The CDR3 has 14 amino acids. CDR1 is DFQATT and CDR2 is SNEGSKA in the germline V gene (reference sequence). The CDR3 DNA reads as TGCAGTGCTTCCCGACTAGCGGGGCACAATGGGCAGTTCTTC. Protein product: CSASRLAGHNGQFF.

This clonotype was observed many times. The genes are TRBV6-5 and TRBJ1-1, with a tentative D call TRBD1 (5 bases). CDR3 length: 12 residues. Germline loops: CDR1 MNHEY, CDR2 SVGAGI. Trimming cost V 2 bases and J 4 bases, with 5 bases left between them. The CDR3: CASSYGGTEAFF. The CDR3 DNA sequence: TGTGCCAGCAGTTACGGGGGCACTGAAGCTTTCTTT.

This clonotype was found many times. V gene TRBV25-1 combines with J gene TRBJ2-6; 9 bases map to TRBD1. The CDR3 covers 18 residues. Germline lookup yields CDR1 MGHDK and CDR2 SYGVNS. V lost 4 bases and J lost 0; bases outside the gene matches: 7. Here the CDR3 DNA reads TGTGCCAGCAGTGTCGACAGGGGGGGGCTCTCTGGGGCCAACGTCCTGACTTTC. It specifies CASSVDRGGLSGANVLTF.

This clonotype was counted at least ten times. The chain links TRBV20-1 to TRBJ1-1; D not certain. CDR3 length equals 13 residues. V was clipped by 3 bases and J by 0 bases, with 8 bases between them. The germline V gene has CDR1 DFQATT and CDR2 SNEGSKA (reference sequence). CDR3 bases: TGCAGTGCTAGTAACACCATGAACACTGAAGCTTTCTTT. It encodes CSASNTMNTEAFF.

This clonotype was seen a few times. CDR3 amino acids: CSARVSGLVAKNIQYF. In nucleotides, the CDR3 is TGCAGTGCTAGAGTATCAGGCCTCGTAGCCAAAAACATTCAGTACTTC. This chain uses TRBV20-1 with TRBJ2-4; D remains ambiguous. The CDR3 has 16 amino acids. Looked up from germline, CDR1 is DFQATT and CDR2 is SNEGSKA (reference sequence). V lost 1 base and J lost 0, with 13 bases in between.

The CDR3 loop reads CASSQGLAGGPNPSSYEQFF. The CDR3 bases are TGCGCCAGCAGCCAGGGACTAGCGGGAGGGCCTAATCCCAGTTCTTATGAGCAGTTCTTC. The chain combines TRBV4-1 with TRBJ2-1; 16 nucleotides match TRBD2. After removal of 3 bases from V and 8 bases from J, the junction contained 16 bases not matched to a gene. Looked up from germline, CDR1 is MGHRA and CDR2 is YSYEKL. The CDR3 length is 20 residues.

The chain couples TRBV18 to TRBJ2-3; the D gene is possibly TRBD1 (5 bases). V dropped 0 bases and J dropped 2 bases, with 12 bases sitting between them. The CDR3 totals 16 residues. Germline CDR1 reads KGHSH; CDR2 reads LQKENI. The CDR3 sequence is CASSPPGPLNTDTQYF. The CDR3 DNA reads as TGTGCCAGCTCACCACCGGGGCCCCTGAACACAGATACGCAGTATTTT.

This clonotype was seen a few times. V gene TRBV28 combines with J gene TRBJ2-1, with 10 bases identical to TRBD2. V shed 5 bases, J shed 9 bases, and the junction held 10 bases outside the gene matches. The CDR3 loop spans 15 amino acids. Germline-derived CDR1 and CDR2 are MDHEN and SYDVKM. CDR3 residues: CASSGLADLRGEQFF. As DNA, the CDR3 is TGTGCCAGCAGTGGACTAGCGGACTTACGGGGTGAGCAGTTCTTC.

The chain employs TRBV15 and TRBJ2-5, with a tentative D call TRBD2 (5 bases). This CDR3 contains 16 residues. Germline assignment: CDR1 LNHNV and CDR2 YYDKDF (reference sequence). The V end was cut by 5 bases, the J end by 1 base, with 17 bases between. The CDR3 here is CATSGGPLAPQETQYF. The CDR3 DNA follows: TGTGCCACCAGCGGAGGACCCCTAGCTCCCCAAGAGACCCAGTACTTC.